These 14 T cell receptor beta chains share one sample of origin, sequenced in a study of T cells after yellow fever vaccination (dated by TCRdb to about 2019). Per the publication, the treatment or condition label means: live attenuated yellow fever vaccine strain. Libraries were constructed by 5' RACE. Sequencing relied on an Illumina NovaSeq 6000. TCRdb trimmed the raw reads at Q25, called clones with MiXCR and kept productive beta chains. Rows matching on CDR3 protein sequence are summarized as one entry with the most common DNA and genes. The sample records some 200,000 distinct CDR3 sequences, less than 3.5% of which are singletons. The top ten hold roughly 3% of the sample. Sequenced material: CD4+ T cells sorted from PBMCs, taken 10 days after the yellow fever booster vaccination. These receptors all stem from a man younger than 35 who received the YFV17D yellow fever vaccine.

This clonotype showed up many times. The V gene is TRBV10-3, the J gene TRBJ2-1; D may be TRBD2 (6 bases). This CDR3 contains 15 residues. In germline, CDR1 is ENHRY, CDR2 SYGVKD. V was cut by 0 bases and J by 1 base, with 7 bases left in between. The CDR3 DNA reads TGTGCCATCAGTGAGTCCGGGGGTTCCTACAATGAGCAGTTCTTC. Protein sequence: CAISESGGSYNEQFF.

The rearrangement uses TRBV28 and TRBJ1-4; D not resolved. V lost 2 bases and J lost 4, with 8 bases in between. There are 14 residues in the CDR3. Looked up from germline, CDR1 is MDHEN and CDR2 is SYDVKM. The DNA of the CDR3 is TGTGCCAGCAGTTTAGCGGGAATTAATGAAAAACTGTTTTTT. Its translation: CASSLAGINEKLFF.

This clonotype has more than one count but fewer than ten. The chain joins TRBV30 to TRBJ1-2; D perhaps matches TRBD1 (6 bases). CDR1 GTSNPN and CDR2 SVGIG come from the germline V gene (reference sequence). The ends were cut back, 8 bases at V and 8 bases at J, with 12 bases in the middle. The CDR3 spans 10 residues. CDR3 amino acids: CAGGGRGYTF. CDR3 sequence (DNA): TGTGCCGGAGGGGGTCGGGGCTACACCTTC. The full variable domain, completed using reference TRBV30 and TRBJ1-2, is SQTIHQWPATLVQPVGSPLSLECTVEGTSNPNLYWYRQAAGRGLQLLFYSVGIGQISSEVPQNLSASRPQDRQFILSSKKLLLSDSGFYLCAGGGRGYTFGSGTRLTVV.

Ten or more counts support this clonotype. This chain joins TRBV5-1 and TRBJ1-1; a possible D gene is TRBD1 (5 bases). Germline values: CDR1 SGHRS, CDR2 YFSETQ. The length of the CDR3 is 15 residues. V was trimmed by 2 bases and J by 1 base, leaving 12 bases between them. CDR3 in amino acids: CASSFVAGTNTEAFF. CDR3 DNA: TGCGCCAGCAGCTTCGTGGCAGGGACGAACACTGAAGCTTTCTTT.

The sample holds a few counts of this clonotype. This rearrangement joins TRBV7-2 to TRBJ2-7; 8 nucleotides line up with TRBD2. CDR1 is SGHTA, CDR2 FQGNSA, per germline. The CDR3 sequence is 15 residues long. V lost 1 base, J lost 3 bases, and 5 bases stayed unmatched. The CDR3 region has the DNA TGTGCCAGCAGCTTAGGGACTAGCCTTCGCTACGAGCAGTACTTC. Encoded protein: CASSLGTSLRYEQYF.

The chain uses TRBV6-6 and TRBJ2-3, with D possibly being TRBD1 or TRBD2 (5 bases each). Germline-derived CDR1 and CDR2 are MNHNY and SVGAGI (reference sequence). CDR3 size: 15 residues. V lost 2 bases and J lost 6, with 15 bases in between. The CDR3 nucleotides are TGTGCCAGCAGTTACCGGGGCTCCTCGCGGGATACGCAGTATTTT. Its translation: CASSYRGSSRDTQYF.

This clonotype was detected a few times. The chain joins TRBV5-1 to TRBJ2-2, with 7 bases aligning to TRBD1. CDR1 and CDR2 from the germline V gene are SGHRS and YFSETQ. Trimming cost V 0 bases and J 4 bases; bases outside gene matches: 6. The CDR3 totals 16 residues. The CDR3, as DNA: TGCGCCAGCAGCTTGGAAGGGGGCAGGAGCACCGGGGAGCTGTTTTTT. It specifies CASSLEGGRSTGELFF.

This clonotype was found a few times. V and J are TRBV7-8 and TRBJ2-7, with D possibly TRBD1 on 6 matching bases. Trimming removed 5 bases at V and 3 bases at J, with 14 bases between. This CDR3 comprises 14 residues. Germline CDR1 SGHVS, CDR2 FQNEAQ. Written as DNA, the CDR3 is TGTGCCAGCAGCCAAGACAGGAATTACTACGAGCAGTACTTC. Amino acids: CASSQDRNYYEQYF.

V gene TRBV14 combines with J gene TRBJ1-6; no clear D gene. Germline CDR1 and CDR2: SGHDN and FVKESK. This CDR3 is built from 12 residues. The V gene lost 7 bases and the J gene lost 7 bases, with 8 bases spanning the gap. CDR3 coding DNA: TGTGCCAGCACGATTGGGAATTCACCCCTCCACTTT. Protein: CASTIGNSPLHF.

The chain's CDR3 is CAISDQLGRNEQFF. The CDR3 nucleotides are TGTGCCATCAGTGATCAACTGGGTCGGAATGAGCAGTTCTTC. The gene calls are TRBV10-3 and TRBJ2-1; D not resolved. CDR1 and CDR2 (germline): ENHRY, SYGVKD. This CDR3 is 14 amino acids long. V dropped 3 bases and J dropped 7 bases, with 13 bases sitting between them.

This clonotype was found many times. The gene calls are TRBV10-3 and TRBJ1-2, with 8 positions matching TRBD1. The junction had 6 bases not matched to a gene; V was cut back by 5 bases and J by 4 bases. This CDR3 region has 14 residues. Germline V gives CDR1 ENHRY, CDR2 SYGVKD. The CDR3 coding sequence is TGTGCCATCAGTTTGGTGGACAGGGCCTATGGCTACACCTTC. Its protein is CAISLVDRAYGYTF.

This clonotype was observed a handful of times. This chain joins TRBV6-6 and TRBJ1-2; TRBD1 matches at 7 bases. V dropped 5 bases and J dropped 3; count of bases not matched to a gene: 6. The V gene's germline CDR1 is MNHNY and CDR2 SVGAGI (reference sequence). The CDR3 runs 14 residues. As DNA, the CDR3 is TGTGCCAGCAGTATCAACCAGGGGGACTATGGCTACACCTTC. Protein sequence: CASSINQGDYGYTF.

This clonotype was recorded a few times. The rearrangement uses TRBV2 and TRBJ1-4, with D unclear. The V end was cut by 8 bases, the J end by 13 bases, with 14 bases between. This CDR3 region has 11 residues. Germline-derived CDR1 and CDR2 are SNHLY and FYNNEI. CDR3 bases: TGTGCCAGCTTGGACGAACCGGGACTGTTTTTT. The encoded protein is CASLDEPGLFF.

This clonotype was seen ten or more times. J is TRBJ1-1 and V is TRBV18; D is unclear. There are 13 residues in the CDR3. Germline CDR1 reads KGHSH; CDR2 reads LQKENI. Trimming shortened V by 4 bases and J by 1 base, and 7 bases separated the two germline ends. CDR3 loop: CASSQGENTEAFF. In nucleotides, the CDR3 is TGTGCCAGCTCACAGGGAGAGAACACTGAAGCTTTCTTT.